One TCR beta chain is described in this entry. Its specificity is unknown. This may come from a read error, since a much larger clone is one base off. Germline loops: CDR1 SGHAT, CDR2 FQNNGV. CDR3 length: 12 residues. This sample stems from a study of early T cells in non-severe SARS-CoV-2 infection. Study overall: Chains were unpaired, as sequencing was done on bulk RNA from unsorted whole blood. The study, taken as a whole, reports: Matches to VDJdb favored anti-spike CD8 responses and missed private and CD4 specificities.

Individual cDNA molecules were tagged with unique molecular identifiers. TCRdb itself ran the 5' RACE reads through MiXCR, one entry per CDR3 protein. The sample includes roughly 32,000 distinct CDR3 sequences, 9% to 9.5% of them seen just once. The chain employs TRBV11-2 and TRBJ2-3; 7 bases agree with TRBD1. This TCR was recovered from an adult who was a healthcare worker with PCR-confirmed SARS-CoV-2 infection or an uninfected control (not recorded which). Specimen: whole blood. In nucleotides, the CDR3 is TGTGCCAGCAGCATAGATCGACAGGGTGGGTATTTT. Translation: CASSIDRQGGYF.